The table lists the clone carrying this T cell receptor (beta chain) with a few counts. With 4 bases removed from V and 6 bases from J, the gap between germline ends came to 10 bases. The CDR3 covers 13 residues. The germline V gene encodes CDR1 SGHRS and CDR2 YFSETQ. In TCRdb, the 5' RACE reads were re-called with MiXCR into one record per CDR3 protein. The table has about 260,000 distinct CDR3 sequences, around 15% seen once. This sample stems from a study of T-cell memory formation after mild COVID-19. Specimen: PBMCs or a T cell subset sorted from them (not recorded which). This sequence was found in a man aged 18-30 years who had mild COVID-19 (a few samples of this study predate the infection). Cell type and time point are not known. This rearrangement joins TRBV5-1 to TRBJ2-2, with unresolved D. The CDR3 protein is CASSTPRSGELFF. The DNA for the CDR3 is TGCGCCAGCAGCACCCCCAGGTCCGGGGAGCTGTTTTTT.